This passage covers 6 T cell receptor beta chains from one sample sequenced in a study of memory CD4+ T cells and cytomegalovirus serostatus. Profiled with immunoSEQ multiplex PCR; TCRdb holds only in-frame clones, not every one. This table has roughly 49,000 clones, just under 80% appearing once. Single viable CD3+CD4+CD8-CD45RO+ cells were sorted as the memory CD4+ T cells. The sequenced material came from memory CD4+ T cells from blood. Every receptor here comes from an adult in good health and CMV-seronegative.

The chain couples TRBV6-1 to TRBJ2-7; 7 bases align to TRBD2. The CDR3 runs 15 residues. Trimming at V came to 4 bases and at J to 0 bases, leaving 6 bases not matched to a gene. Per the germline V gene, CDR1 is MNHNS and CDR2 is SASEGT. The CDR3 nucleotides read TGTGCCAGCAGTGGGGGGGGTTCCAGCTCCTACGAGCAGTACTTC. The encoded protein is CASSGGGSSSYEQYF.

The chain couples TRBV28 to TRBJ1-2; D ambiguous. This CDR3 contains 13 residues. Germline assignment: CDR1 MDHEN and CDR2 SYDVKM. The V end was cut by 5 bases, the J end by 3 bases, with 10 bases between. DNA for the CDR3: TGTGCCAGCAGTATTATCCTAGACTATGGCTACACCTTC. Residues: CASSIILDYGYTF.

V and J are TRBV11-2 and TRBJ1-2; possible D gene TRBD1, 6 bases. The V end lost 1 base, the J end lost 4 bases, and 16 bases lay between the germline ends. Germline V lookup: CDR1 SGHAT, CDR2 FQNNGV. This CDR3 spans 16 amino acids. CDR3 sequence: CASSLGGSGGLYGYTF. The DNA for the CDR3 is TGTGCCAGCAGCTTAGGGGGATCCGGGGGCCTCTATGGCTACACCTTC.

This clone came up a few times. The rearrangement links TRBV5-1 to TRBJ2-5; D is possibly TRBD2 (5 bases). CDR1 is SGHRS, CDR2 YFSETQ, per germline. Deletions cut 0 bases from V and 5 bases from J, with 8 bases between. CDR3 length: 13 amino acids. CDR3 in DNA: TGCGCCAGCAGCTTGGGAACTAGGGAGACCCAGTACTTC. It translates to CASSLGTRETQYF.

The rearrangement joins TRBV5-4 to TRBJ2-1, with TRBD2 matching over 13 bases. The CDR3 has 16 residues. The V gene end was trimmed by 4 bases and the J gene end by 4 bases; junction bases not matched to a gene: 5. CDR1 is SGHNT and CDR2 is YYREEE in the germline V gene (reference sequence). The CDR3 loop is CASSRGLAGNYNEQFF. Written as DNA, the CDR3 is TGTGCCAGCAGCCGGGGACTAGCGGGGAATTACAATGAGCAGTTCTTC.

The V call is TRBV6-6, the J call TRBJ2-7; no clear D. CDR1 is MNHNY, CDR2 SVGAGI, per germline (reference sequence). V was cut by 2 bases and J by 6 bases, with 11 bases left in between. The CDR3 is made up of 13 amino acids. CDR3 amino acids: CASSYTSSSEQYF. The CDR3 region has the DNA TGTGCCAGCAGTTACACGTCCTCTAGCGAGCAGTACTTC.